The present entry profiles one TCR beta chain with its context. Its cognate antigen is unknown. CDR3 length: 17 residues. Germline CDR1 reads SGDLS; CDR2 reads YYNGEE. Trimming pared 4 bases from V and 0 bases from J, leaving 17 bases between. Sample-barcoded 5' priming and a J-beta primer mix drove a second PCR of about 6 to 12 cycles. A single record per CDR3 protein comes from TCRdb applying MiXCR to the 5' RACE reads. The sample lists about 1,400,000 distinct CDR3 sequences, approximately 38% occurring once. The sample is drawn from a study of blood T cells in healthy people across ages. Notes on the study in general: Getting older went along with TCR beta diversity per million T cells dropping roughly linearly.

Source material: blood. V and J are TRBV9 and TRBJ2-1; D assignment may be TRBD1 or TRBD2 (5 bases each). This TCR was recovered from a woman between 18 and 30 years old in good health. CDR3 DNA sequence: TGTGCCAGCAGCCTAGAGGGGCGGGCGAGCTCCTACAATGAGCAGTTCTTC. As protein: CASSLEGRASSYNEQFF. The full variable domain, rest sourced from reference TRBV9 and TRBJ2-1, is DSGVTQTPKHLITATGQRVTLRCSPRSGDLSVYWYQQSLDQGLQFLIQYYNGEERAKGNILERFSAQQFPDLHSELNLSSLELGDSALYFCASSLEGRASSYNEQFFGPGTRLTVL.